Included here is one TCR beta chain sequence, with context. This record belongs to a study of blood T cell repertoires in COVID-19. Germline values: CDR1 SGHDN, CDR2 FVKESK. With V trimmed by 0 bases and J by 0 bases, 7 bases remained unmatched. This CDR3 has 17 residues. The data were produced by immunoSEQ multiplex PCR, yet TCRdb's version contains in-frame clones alone and is incomplete. The sample contains approximately 290,000 clones, 90% to 95% of which appear only once. This TCR was sampled from a woman aged 25 to 45 with COVID-19, enrolled during active disease. Sequences were obtained from peripheral blood. J is TRBJ1-1 and V is TRBV14, with 7 nucleotides matching TRBD1. The CDR3 coding sequence is TGTGCCAGCAGCCAAGAAGGCCCCGGGACAGTGAACACTGAAGCTTTCTTT. Its translation is CASSQEGPGTVNTEAFF.